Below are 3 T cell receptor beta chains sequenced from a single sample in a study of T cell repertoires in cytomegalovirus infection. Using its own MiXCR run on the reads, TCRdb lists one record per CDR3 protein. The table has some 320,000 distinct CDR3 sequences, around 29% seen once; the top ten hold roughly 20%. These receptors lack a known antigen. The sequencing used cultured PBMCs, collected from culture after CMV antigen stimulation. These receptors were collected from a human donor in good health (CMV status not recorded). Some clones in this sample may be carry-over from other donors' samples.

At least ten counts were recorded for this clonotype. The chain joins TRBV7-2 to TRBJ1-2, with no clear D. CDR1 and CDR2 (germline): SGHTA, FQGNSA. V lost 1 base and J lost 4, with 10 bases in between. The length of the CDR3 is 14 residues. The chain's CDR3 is CASSLVSASYGYTF. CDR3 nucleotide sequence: TGTGCCAGCAGCTTAGTTTCGGCCTCCTATGGCTACACCTTC.

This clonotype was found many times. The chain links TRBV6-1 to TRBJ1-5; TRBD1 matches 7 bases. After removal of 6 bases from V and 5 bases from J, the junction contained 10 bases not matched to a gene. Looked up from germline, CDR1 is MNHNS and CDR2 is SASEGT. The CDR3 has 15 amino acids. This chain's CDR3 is CASRRDSGGYQPQHF. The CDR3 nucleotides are TGTGCCAGCAGAAGGGACAGTGGGGGGTATCAGCCCCAGCATTTT.

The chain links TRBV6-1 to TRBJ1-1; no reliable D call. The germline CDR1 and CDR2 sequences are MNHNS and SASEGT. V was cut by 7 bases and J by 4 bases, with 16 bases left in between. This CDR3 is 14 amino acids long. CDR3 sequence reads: CASTDPTARTEAFF. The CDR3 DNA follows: TGTGCCAGCACCGACCCCACCGCCCGCACTGAAGCTTTCTTT.